This TCR beta chain was captured by sequencing in a study of shared T cell receptors in the human thymus. Deletions cut 4 bases from V and 4 bases from J, with 13 bases between. This CDR3 is 14 amino acids long. CDR1 and CDR2 from the germline V gene are GTSNPN and SVGIG (reference sequence). Measured with immunoSEQ multiplex PCR; TCRdb has only the in-frame clones, and not every one. The sample includes about 660,000 clones, about 87% of them seen just once. This same sample was also taken into another study, of human thymus T cells. That publication notes: Thymus specimens were resections from corrective heart surgery. Apparent skewing of V and J gene usage characterized both thymic and blood repertoires. Highly overlapping thymic repertoires in unrelated individuals were reported by related research.

The sample taken for sequencing was thymocytes. The gene calls are TRBV30 and TRBJ1-4; D is possibly TRBD1 (6 bases). This receptor was taken from a boy under three years old with a congenital heart defect. This CDR3 is CAWKTHRVNEKLFF. Written as DNA, the CDR3 is TGTGCCTGGAAAACTCACAGGGTTAATGAAAAACTGTTTTTT.